These 25 T cell receptor beta chains were all obtained from the same sample, sequenced in a study of Ad26.COV2.S vaccination and SARS-CoV-2 variants. Assay used: immunoSEQ multiplex PCR; TCRdb lists only in-frame clones, some missing. This sample has over 110,000 clones, with just over 85% found just once. The source was peripheral blood, collected after recovery from COVID-19. These receptors were collected from a human donor who had recovered from COVID-19.

This chain joins TRBV29-1 and TRBJ1-6; weak D call: TRBD1 (5 bases). Trimming shortened V by 7 bases and J by 5 bases, and 12 bases separated the two germline ends. The CDR3 consists of 13 residues. CDR1 and CDR2 from the germline V gene are SQVTM and ANQGSEA. CDR3 residues: CSALGGDNSPLHF. DNA of the CDR3: TGCAGCGCGCTAGGAGGGGATAATTCACCCCTCCACTTT.

This clone showed up just once. The CDR3 is CASSDRGGGTDTQYF. The CDR3 nucleotides are TGCGCCAGCAGCGACCGCGGGGGGGGTACAGATACGCAGTATTTT. The rearrangement uses TRBV4-3 and TRBJ2-3, with 9 nucleotides matching TRBD2. Germline-derived CDR1 and CDR2 are LGHNA and YSLEER. The CDR3 spans 15 residues. The ends lost 5 bases at V and 3 bases at J; junction bases unmatched: 6.

The J gene is TRBJ2-7, the V gene TRBV10-3; D call uncertain. The V end lost 0 bases, the J end lost 5 bases, and 5 bases lay between the germline ends. The germline V gene has CDR1 ENHRY and CDR2 SYGVKD. The CDR3 contains 12 residues. The CDR3 region is CAISESLNEQYF. The CDR3 nucleotides are TGTGCCATCAGTGAGTCGTTGAACGAGCAGTACTTC.

The chain combines TRBV13 with TRBJ1-2; 7 bases line up with TRBD1. J was trimmed by 3 bases and V by 1 base; bases with no gene match: 8. The germline gives CDR1 PRHDT, CDR2 FYEKMQ (reference sequence). The CDR3 runs 16 residues. Here the CDR3 reads CASSLDGGTADYGYTF. In DNA form, the CDR3 reads TGTGCCAGCAGCTTAGATGGAGGGACAGCTGACTATGGCTACACCTTC.

The rearrangement joins TRBV13 to TRBJ2-2; TRBD2 aligns across 8 bases. CDR3 size: 13 residues. Looked up from germline, CDR1 is PRHDT and CDR2 is FYEKMQ (reference sequence). The CDR3 DNA reads as TGTGCGGCGGGGGGACCGAACACCGGGGAGCTGTTTTTT. Encoded protein: CAAGGPNTGELFF.

V usage is TRBV3-1 (or the pseudogene TRBV3-2) and J usage is TRBJ1-3; no reliable D call. Germline assignment: CDR1 LGHDT and CDR2 YNNKEL (reference sequence). The germline V and J ends were trimmed by 3 bases and 0 bases, with 12 bases remaining between them. This CDR3 is 16 amino acids long. The CDR3 region is CASSHTRTPSGNTIYF. The CDR3 DNA reads TGTGCCAGCAGCCACACTCGGACTCCCTCTGGAAACACCATATATTTT.

V and J are TRBV6-5 and TRBJ1-6; D is unresolved. The germline CDR1 and CDR2 sequences are MNHEY and SVGAGI. The CDR3 totals 14 residues. Trimming removed 7 bases from V and 0 bases from J, with 7 bases in between. CDR3 region: CASKGFSYNSPLHF. For the CDR3, the DNA is TGTGCCAGCAAGGGATTCTCCTATAATTCACCCCTCCACTTT.

The rearrangement uses TRBV6-5 and TRBJ1-6; tentatively, D is TRBD1 (6 bases). The V end was cut by 7 bases, the J end by 7 bases, with 11 bases between. The germline V gene has CDR1 MNHEY and CDR2 SVGAGI. The length of the CDR3 is 13 residues. The CDR3: CASTPDRNSPLHF. The CDR3, as DNA: TGTGCCAGCACCCCGGACAGAAATTCACCCCTCCACTTT.

The genes are TRBV28 and TRBJ2-1; D unresolved. This CDR3 is 11 amino acids long. Germline values: CDR1 MDHEN, CDR2 SYDVKM. The V end was cut by 4 bases, the J end by 8 bases, with 6 bases between. CDR3 DNA: TGTGCCAGCAGTTGGCTTGATGAGCAGTTCTTC. This sequence encodes CASSWLDEQFF. Variable domain in full (rest from reference TRBV28 and TRBJ2-1): DVKVTQSSRYLVKRTGEKVFLECVQDMDHENMFWYRQDPGLGLRLIYFSYDVKMKEKGDIPEGYSVSREKKERFSLILESASTNQTSMYLCASSWLDEQFFGPGTRLTVL.

This chain uses TRBV5-4 with TRBJ2-1; TRBD2 matches 11 bases. This CDR3 is built from 16 residues. The J segment lost 1 base and the V segment lost 4 bases, leaving 4 bases of the junction unmatched. Germline V gene data show CDR1 as SGHNT and CDR2 as YYREEE (reference sequence). The CDR3 sequence: CASSPLAGESYNEQFF. The CDR3 nucleotides read TGTGCCAGCAGCCCACTAGCGGGGGAGTCCTACAATGAGCAGTTCTTC.

V usage is TRBV4-1 and J usage is TRBJ2-7, with 9 bases that match TRBD1. The CDR3 spans 15 residues. After removal of 1 base from V and 1 base from J, the junction contained 2 bases not matched to a gene. Germline V gives CDR1 MGHRA, CDR2 YSYEKL. The CDR3 DNA reads TGCGCCAGCAGCCAAGGGGGGACAGGGTCCTACGAGCAGTACTTC. The encoded protein is CASSQGGTGSYEQYF.

The rearrangement uses TRBV5-1 and TRBJ1-2; 8 bases match TRBD1. The CDR3 sequence is 13 residues long. In germline, CDR1 is SGHRS, CDR2 YFSETQ. J gave up 4 bases and V 3 bases, and 2 bases lay outside the gene matches. CDR3 loop: CASSSTGGYGYTF. The CDR3 region has the DNA TGCGCCAGCAGCTCCACAGGGGGCTATGGCTACACCTTC.

This clone was seen a few times. The V gene is TRBV2, the J gene TRBJ2-3, with D tentatively TRBD2 (7 bases). V lost 7 bases, J lost 4 bases, and 15 bases lay in between. Looked up from germline, CDR1 is SNHLY and CDR2 is FYNNEI. This CDR3 is built from 14 residues. CDR3 DNA: TGTGCCAGCACAAAGGGGGGGGGTTCAGATACGCAGTATTTT. The encoded protein is CASTKGGGSDTQYF.

The chain recombines TRBV5-1 with TRBJ1-4, with D unresolved. Trimming pared 5 bases from V and 0 bases from J, leaving 8 bases between. Looked up from germline, CDR1 is SGHRS and CDR2 is YFSETQ. CDR3 length: 14 amino acids. The CDR3 is CASRITATNEKLFF. The DNA of the CDR3 is TGCGCCAGCAGAATTACAGCAACTAATGAAAAACTGTTTTTT.

The gene calls are TRBV5-1 and TRBJ1-6, with D unresolved. The CDR3 runs 17 residues. Trimming shortened V by 4 bases and J by 0 bases, and 14 bases separated the two germline ends. Germline V gene lookup returns CDR1 SGHRS and CDR2 YFSETQ. DNA of the CDR3: TGCGCCAGCAGCCCCGGGCCATACATCTCCTATAATTCACCCCTCCACTTT. Its translation: CASSPGPYISYNSPLHF.

The chain uses TRBV28 and TRBJ2-1; D is possibly TRBD1 or TRBD2 (5 bases each). The CDR3 has 15 amino acids. Germline CDR1 reads MDHEN; CDR2 reads SYDVKM. Trimming pared 5 bases from V and 1 base from J, leaving 12 bases between. This CDR3 is CASSPSGGSYNEQFF. CDR3 DNA: TGTGCCAGCAGTCCCTCTGGGGGATCCTACAATGAGCAGTTCTTC.

This chain uses TRBV28 with TRBJ1-5, with 7 bases that match TRBD1. Unmatched junction bases numbered 8, after V lost 6 bases and J lost 0 bases. CDR1 MDHEN and CDR2 SYDVKM come from the germline V gene. This CDR3 comprises 16 residues. The CDR3 DNA is TGTGCCAGCAGACAACGACAGGGACTTAGCAATCAGCCCCAGCATTTT. Translating it yields CASRQRQGLSNQPQHF. Based on the CDR3 plus reference TRBV28 and TRBJ1-5, the full variable domain is DVKVTQSSRYLVKRTGEKVFLECVQDMDHENMFWYRQDPGLGLRLIYFSYDVKMKEKGDIPEGYSVSREKKERFSLILESASTNQTSMYLCASRQRQGLSNQPQHFGDGTRLSIL.

V usage is TRBV5-8 and J usage is TRBJ1-2, with D possibly matching TRBD1 (6 bases). The CDR3 covers 15 residues. Germline V gives CDR1 SGHTS, CDR2 YDEGEE. V lost 3 bases to trimming and J lost 4 bases, with 16 bases between them. The CDR3 region is CASSYNPGHGYGYTF. CDR3 sequence (DNA): TGTGCCAGCAGCTACAACCCGGGACACGGCTATGGCTACACCTTC.

This clone was picked up one time. This chain links TRBV19 with TRBJ1-3; 8 nucleotides agree with TRBD1. The CDR3 spans 15 residues. Trimming removed 5 bases from V and 11 bases from J; junction bases left unmatched: 14. The germline CDR1 and CDR2 sequences are LNHDA and SQIVND (reference sequence). CDR3 in amino acids: CASSSPGQGGYAIYF. The CDR3 DNA reads TGTGCCAGTAGTTCGCCTGGACAGGGTGGCTATGCCATATATTTT.

This chain joins TRBV5-4 and TRBJ1-2; D not resolved. The germline V gene encodes CDR1 SGHNT and CDR2 YYREEE (reference sequence). This CDR3 region has 13 residues. Trimming shortened V by 3 bases and J by 5 bases, and 11 bases separated the two germline ends. This CDR3 reads CASSSEGLYGYTF. DNA for the CDR3: TGTGCCAGCAGCTCGGAAGGACTGTATGGCTACACCTTC.

This clone was seen more than once but under ten times. V and J are TRBV28 and TRBJ1-5; possibly TRBD1 for D (5 bases). This CDR3 comprises 13 residues. From germline, CDR1 is MDHEN and CDR2 SYDVKM. Trimming pared 5 bases from V and 5 bases from J, leaving 10 bases between. CDR3 sequence reads: CASSLTGYQPQHF. The CDR3, as DNA: TGTGCCAGCAGTCTTACAGGCTATCAGCCCCAGCATTTT.

The rearrangement uses TRBV28 and TRBJ2-7; possible D gene TRBD1, 5 bases. This CDR3 comprises 13 residues. Deletions cut 8 bases from V and 5 bases from J, with 16 bases between. Germline V lookup: CDR1 MDHEN, CDR2 SYDVKM. Here the CDR3 reads CASQKQGSNEQYF. The CDR3, as DNA: TGTGCCAGCCAGAAGCAGGGAAGCAACGAGCAGTACTTC.

V and J are TRBV18 and TRBJ1-4; the D gene is possibly TRBD1 (5 bases). CDR3 length: 14 amino acids. V gave up 5 bases and J gave up 5 bases, with 12 bases separating them. The germline gives CDR1 KGHSH, CDR2 LQKENI. For the CDR3, the DNA is TGTGCCAGCTCAGTCGGGGGATACAATGAAAAACTGTTTTTT. This encodes CASSVGGYNEKLFF.

The rearrangement links TRBV6-2 or TRBV6-3 to TRBJ2-2, with D tentatively TRBD2 (6 bases). Germline CDR1 is MNHEY and CDR2 is SVGEGT. Trimming removed 2 bases from V and 6 bases from J, with 13 bases in between. The CDR3 is 15 amino acids. The CDR3: CASSYPGGIAGELFF. In nucleotides, the CDR3 is TGTGCCAGCAGTTACCCTGGGGGGATCGCCGGGGAGCTGTTTTTT.

The chain combines TRBV2 with TRBJ1-6, with unresolved D. CDR3 length equals 14 residues. Per germline, CDR1 SNHLY and CDR2 FYNNEI. V was clipped by 7 bases and J by 0 bases, with 7 bases between them. The CDR3 is CASTESSYNSPLHF. In DNA form, the CDR3 reads TGTGCCAGCACAGAGAGCTCCTATAATTCACCCCTCCACTTT.